One and the same sample provided the 18 T cell receptor beta chains below, sequenced in a study of blood T cell repertoires in COVID-19 (dated by TCRdb to 2020 to 2021). The library was built by means of the immunoSEQ multiplex PCR assay. As stored in TCRdb, this immuneACCESS dataset retains in-frame rearrangements with V and J assigned. A fraction of the clones does not appear; measured against another copy, unresolved V genes explain less than half of the discrepancy, and the remainder lacks a known reason. This sample holds roughly 41,000 clones; more than 75% were observed only once. 4.8% of the sample rests with the top ten. Specimen: peripheral blood. The receptors derive from a human donor in a cohort sampled during active COVID-19.

V and J are TRBV6-5 and TRBJ1-2; 7 bases fit TRBD1. V was pared by 4 bases and J by 7 bases, with 6 bases of the junction left unmatched. Germline CDR1 MNHEY, CDR2 SVGAGI. The CDR3 loop spans 13 amino acids. DNA of the CDR3: TGTGCCAGCAGTTTTGGAACAGGGGTTGGCTACACCTTC. It specifies CASSFGTGVGYTF.

This chain links TRBV3-1 (or the pseudogene TRBV3-2) with TRBJ2-5; a possible D gene is TRBD1 (5 bases). Deletions cut 1 base from V and 5 bases from J, with 14 bases between. The CDR3 sequence is 15 residues long. Germline CDR1 and CDR2: LGHDT and YNNKEL (reference sequence). The CDR3 coding sequence is TGTGCCAGCAGCCAAGTTCCGGACAAGTTTGAGACCCAGTACTTC. Protein sequence: CASSQVPDKFETQYF.

A single count supports this clone. The chain recombines TRBV19 with TRBJ2-4; perhaps TRBD2 as D (6 bases). The germline gives CDR1 LNHDA, CDR2 SQIVND (reference sequence). The CDR3 runs to 19 residues. Trimming removed 4 bases from V and 3 bases from J, with 25 bases in between. The CDR3 sequence is CASSTRLALAAGLKNIQYF. The CDR3 DNA sequence: TGTGCCAGTAGTACACGTCTGGCCCTAGCAGCGGGCCTCAAAAACATTCAGTACTTC.

The chain recombines TRBV19 with TRBJ2-7; 9 nucleotides line up with TRBD2. CDR1 and CDR2 from the germline V gene are LNHDA and SQIVND (reference sequence). This CDR3 contains 16 residues. The V and J ends lost 8 bases and 0 bases, in that order; junction bases with no gene match: 11. CDR3 bases: TGTGCCAGTTCCGGGACTAGCCAAAAAGTCTCCTACGAGCAGTACTTC. Translated, it gives CASSGTSQKVSYEQYF.

This chain links TRBV3-1 (or the pseudogene TRBV3-2) with TRBJ2-1; a weak D match, TRBD2 (7 bases). The CDR3 consists of 17 residues. V was clipped by 0 bases and J by 6 bases, with 18 bases between them. Per the germline V gene, CDR1 is LGHDT and CDR2 is YNNKEL (reference sequence). CDR3 residues: CASSQDGAGRGVNEQFF. In nucleotides, the CDR3 is TGTGCCAGCAGCCAAGATGGGGCGGGGAGGGGGGTCAATGAGCAGTTCTTC.

V and J are TRBV3-1 (or the pseudogene TRBV3-2) and TRBJ2-2; 9 nucleotides agree with TRBD2. The CDR3 loop spans 17 amino acids. Germline V gives CDR1 LGHDT, CDR2 YNNKEL (reference sequence). The junction had 7 bases not matched to a gene; V was cut back by 1 base and J by 4 bases. The CDR3 region has the DNA TGTGCCAGCAGCCAAGCCCGGACTAGCGAGAGCACCGGGGAGCTGTTTTTT. Its protein is CASSQARTSESTGELFF.

The chain couples TRBV7-6 to TRBJ2-7; D may be TRBD1 (6 bases). V was trimmed by 5 bases and J by 0 bases, leaving 11 bases between them. Germline V lookup: CDR1 SGHVS, CDR2 FNYEAQ. The CDR3 has 14 amino acids. The DNA of the CDR3 is TGTGCCAGCAGCCCGGACAGCTACTCCTACGAGCAGTACTTC. Amino acids: CASSPDSYSYEQYF.

The rearrangement joins TRBV5-8 to TRBJ2-1, with TRBD1 matching over 8 bases. The V and J ends lost 3 bases and 4 bases, in that order; junction bases with no gene match: 15. The CDR3 sequence is 18 residues long. Per the germline V gene, CDR1 is SGHTS and CDR2 is YDEGEE. CDR3 nucleotide sequence: TGTGCCAGCAGCTATACCAAACTCGGGACAGGTGAATACAATGAGCAGTTCTTC. Amino acids: CASSYTKLGTGEYNEQFF. Full variable domain (remainder filled in from reference TRBV5-8 and TRBJ2-1): EAGVTQSPTHLIKTRGQQATLRCSPISGHTSVYWYQQALGLGLQFLLWYDEGEERNRGNFPPRFSGRQFPNYSSELNVNALELEDSALYLCASSYTKLGTGEYNEQFFGPGTRLTVL.

This chain uses TRBV5-4 with TRBJ1-1, with 7 bases fitting TRBD1. CDR3 length equals 16 residues. Trimming cost V 0 bases and J 1 base; bases outside gene matches: 6. Germline V gene lookup returns CDR1 SGHNT and CDR2 YYREEE (reference sequence). As DNA, the CDR3 is TGTGCCAGCAGCTTGGCGCAGGGGGATTGGAACACTGAAGCTTTCTTT. Translating it yields CASSLAQGDWNTEAFF.

This rearrangement joins TRBV11-3 to TRBJ2-2; D is perhaps TRBD2 (5 bases). The V gene lost 1 base and the J gene lost 8 bases, with 14 bases spanning the gap. The germline gives CDR1 SGHNT, CDR2 YENEEA. This CDR3 spans 15 amino acids. The CDR3 protein is CASSLGPGRRGELFF. CDR3 DNA sequence: TGTGCCAGCAGCTTAGGCCCGGGAAGGAGGGGGGAGCTGTTTTTT.

The chain employs TRBV7-9 and TRBJ2-5; 8 bases fit TRBD1. Losses at the gene ends were 5 bases for V and 0 bases for J; bases not matched to a gene: 2. This CDR3 is built from 14 residues. Looked up from germline, CDR1 is SEHNR and CDR2 is FQNEAQ (reference sequence). The CDR3 loop is CASSRTGYQETQYF. The DNA of the CDR3 is TGTGCCAGCAGCCGGACAGGGTACCAAGAGACCCAGTACTTC. The full variable domain, in which reference TRBV7-9 and TRBJ2-5 provide the parts outside the CDR3, is DTGVSQNPRHKITKRGQNVTFRCDPISEHNRLYWYRQTLGQGPEFLTYFQNEAQLEKSRLLSDRFSAERPKGSFSTLEIQRTEQGDSAMYLCASSRTGYQETQYFGPGTRLLVL.

V gene TRBV9 combines with J gene TRBJ2-1; TRBD2 agrees at 12 bases. CDR1 SGDLS and CDR2 YYNGEE come from the germline V gene. CDR3 size: 18 residues. With V trimmed by 0 bases and J by 8 bases, 12 bases remained unmatched. The CDR3 DNA is TGTGCCAGCAGCGTAGAAGTTGAGACTAGCGGGAGAGGGTATGAGCAGTTCTTC. It codes for CASSVEVETSGRGYEQFF.

This chain uses TRBV2 with TRBJ1-1, with a weak D call TRBD1 (5 bases). The V gene lost 1 base and the J gene lost 7 bases, with 10 bases spanning the gap. CDR3 length equals 13 residues. Germline V gene data show CDR1 as SNHLY and CDR2 as FYNNEI. CDR3 loop: CASSEVQGVEAFF. The CDR3 DNA follows: TGTGCCAGCAGTGAAGTGCAGGGTGTTGAAGCTTTCTTT.

This sequence joins TRBV7-8 and TRBJ2-1, with D hard to call. This CDR3 has 15 residues. The V end lost 2 bases, the J end lost 0 bases, and 8 bases lay between the germline ends. Per the germline V gene, CDR1 is SGHVS and CDR2 is FQNEAQ. The DNA of the CDR3 is TGTGCCAGCAGCTTATTGGAGCTCTCCTACAATGAGCAGTTCTTC. It codes for CASSLLELSYNEQFF.

The chain recombines TRBV6-6 with TRBJ2-7; 10 nucleotides line up with TRBD2. Losses at the gene ends were 4 bases for V and 2 bases for J; bases not matched to a gene: 8. The CDR3 extends over 16 amino acids. Germline CDR1 reads MNHNY; CDR2 reads SVGAGI (reference sequence). The CDR3 nucleotides are TGTGCCAGCAGTTCTCAACTAGCGGGATATCCCTACGAGCAGTACTTC. Its protein product is CASSSQLAGYPYEQYF.

This clone was seen only a few times. This chain links TRBV10-3 with TRBJ2-2; D is uncertain. V lost 0 bases and J 3 bases, leaving 14 bases between the germline ends. Germline V gene sequence: CDR1 ENHRY, CDR2 SYGVKD. The CDR3 is 17 residues long. The CDR3 nucleotides are TGTGCCATCAGTGAGTCGAAATTTGGCCAGTACACCGGGGAGCTGTTTTTT. Translated, it gives CAISESKFGQYTGELFF.

This clone was seen once. The genes are TRBV9 and TRBJ2-3, with D possibly matching TRBD2 (6 bases). Trimming cost V 3 bases and J 1 base, with 12 bases left between them. The CDR3 runs 15 residues. Germline V lookup: CDR1 SGDLS, CDR2 YYNGEE. Here the CDR3 reads CASSAEGTGTDTQYF. The DNA for the CDR3 is TGTGCCAGCAGCGCGGAGGGAACAGGCACAGATACGCAGTATTTT.

The gene calls are TRBV5-7 and TRBJ1-4; tentatively, D is TRBD1 (5 bases). TRBV5-7 is an ORF, and what it does is uncertain. CDR3 length equals 16 residues. V lost 4 bases and J lost 8, with 21 bases in between. The CDR3 is CASSLPRIRVREKLFF. DNA of the CDR3: TGTGCCAGCAGCCTACCCAGGATCAGGGTGAGGGAAAAACTGTTTTTT.